This paragraph covers one T cell receptor beta chain sequence. Its specificity is not known. These data originate in a study of T-cell memory formation after mild COVID-19. General observations from the study: Clones that contracted from day 15 to 85 were balanced CD4/CD8, while later expanders leaned CD4+. The study found contracting CD4+ clones mainly in CM and EM and contracting CD8+ clones in EMRA.

Trimming removed 7 bases from V and 3 bases from J, with 16 bases in between. This CDR3 has 15 amino acids. Germline loops: CDR1 MNHEY, CDR2 SVGEGT. Constant-segment primers and 5'RACE yielded cDNA libraries for TCR alpha and TCR beta, each carrying sample barcodes and UMIs. TCRdb used MiXCR to reprocess the 5' RACE reads, holding one entry per CDR3 protein. Of fewer than 600,000 distinct CDR3 sequences listed, roughly a fifth are singletons. The sequenced material came from PBMCs or a T cell subset sorted from them (not recorded which). This chain links TRBV6-2 or TRBV6-3 with TRBJ2-4; D is possibly TRBD1 or TRBD2 (5 bases each). The sequence was obtained from an adult woman who had mild COVID-19 (a few samples of this study predate the infection). Cell type and time point are not known. The CDR3 spells CASKEVGAGKNIQYF. The CDR3 nucleotides read TGTGCCAGCAAAGAGGTCGGGGCAGGCAAAAACATTCAGTACTTC.